Many counts were recorded for the clone carrying this T cell receptor beta chain. Its antigen remains unknown. This CDR3 spans 15 amino acids. V lost 4 bases, J lost 5 bases, and 7 bases stayed unmatched. CDR1 and CDR2 (germline): SNHLY, FYNNEI. These data come from a study of T cells after yellow fever vaccination. Study results and caveats: Post-booster repertoires contained most primary-vaccination clones again (approximately 95% CD4, about 90% CD8).

The 5'RACE template-switching step produced TCR cDNA and added a universal primer site and UMIs. TCRdb called the 5' RACE reads again in MiXCR, with one record for every CDR3 protein. The table includes around 310,000 distinct CDR3 sequences, around 3.9% detected once. V and J are TRBV2 and TRBJ2-5; 10 bases fit TRBD2. The material was PBMCs, obtained on the day of the yellow fever booster vaccination. The origin of this receptor is a man between 18 and 29 years old who received the YFV17D yellow fever vaccine. This CDR3 is CASSVSSGGVETQYF. For the CDR3, the DNA is TGTGCCAGCAGTGTTTCTAGCGGGGGCGTGGAGACCCAGTACTTC.